This T cell receptor (beta chain) was found in a study of OX40 agonist ivuxolimab in advanced cancers. Study at large: Two patients with cutaneous melanoma and one with hepatocellular carcinoma, three in total, showed partial responses.

General observations from the study: Expanded clones tended on average to be more numerous among CD8+ T cells than CD4+. Normalized T-cell clonal expansion was also low in some nonresponders. Expanded peripheral T-cell antigen specificity went undetermined.

This CDR3 is built from 15 residues. Germline CDR1 and CDR2: MNHEY and SVGAGI. Trimming took off 6 bases at V and 0 bases at J, with 12 bases between the two ends. Note on this clone: Its antigen remains unidentified.

Libraries were prepared by immunoSEQ multiplex PCR; TCRdb keeps only in-frame clonotypes and omits some of them. The sample includes around 70,000 clones, roughly 88% of them seen just once. The receptor was isolated from an adult with an advanced solid tumor such as melanoma, head and neck, liver or kidney cancer. The chain is built from TRBV6-5 and TRBJ2-1, with TRBD1 as a possible D gene (5 bases). Sequencing was performed on CD4+ or CD8+ T cells sorted from blood, taken in a trial of the OX40 agonist ivuxolimab. The CDR3 protein is CASRRQRISYNEQFF. The CDR3 region has the DNA TGTGCCAGCAGGAGACAGCGTATCTCCTACAATGAGCAGTTCTTC.